The following is a T cell receptor beta chain sequence with its context. What it binds is not known. The data were taken from a study of blood T cells in healthy people across ages. Next came a second PCR, run for about 7 to 12 cycles, which used a sample-barcoded 5' primer along with a J-beta primer mix. TCRdb re-derived calls from the 5' RACE reads in MiXCR, one entry per CDR3 protein. In the table there are about 1,500,000 distinct CDR3 sequences, approximately 42% of which are singletons. Each donor was a healthy Caucasian individual from Russia, aged 6 to 90. At least 5 micrograms of total RNA were extracted per sample. Whole-study results and caveats: Lack of knowledge of donor CMV status possibly confounded expanded clonotype changes. The recorded TCR beta diversity per million T cells decreased in a roughly linear manner with age.

Looked up from germline, CDR1 is SQVTM and CDR2 is ANQGSEA. This CDR3 is 13 amino acids long. V was trimmed by 4 bases and J by 4 bases, leaving 13 bases between them. Sequencing was carried out using blood. The V call is TRBV29-1, the J call TRBJ1-2, with D uncertain. The TCR comes from a young woman in good health. The CDR3 is CSVGVGGSYGYTF. The CDR3 DNA is TGCAGCGTTGGTGTTGGAGGATCCTATGGCTACACCTTC.